The 30 T cell receptor beta chains below were found in one sample sequenced in a study of graft-versus-host responses after intestinal transplantation. For these receptors, no antigen is known. Produced via immunoSEQ multiplex PCR; TCRdb's table is partial and in-frame only. The repertoire holds approximately 100,000 clones, with 90% as singletons. The sequenced sample was unstimulated CD4+ T cells sorted from spleen or lymph node cells, obtained before intestinal transplant. Receptors were obtained from a human donor who received an intestinal transplant.

The rearrangement uses TRBV7-3 and TRBJ1-1; D is uncertain. Germline-derived CDR1 and CDR2 are SGHTA and FQGTGA. The CDR3 length is 13 residues. Trimming left V 1 base short and J 3 bases short, with 6 bases between. CDR3 sequence: CASSLNRHTEAFF. The CDR3 DNA reads as TGTGCCAGCAGCTTAAACAGACACACTGAAGCTTTCTTT. The full variable domain, completed using reference TRBV7-3 and TRBJ1-1, is GAGVSQTPSNKVTEKGKYVELRCDPISGHTALYWYRQSLGQGPEFLIYFQGTGAADDSGLPNDRFFAVRPEGSVSTLKIQRTERGDSAVYLCASSLNRHTEAFFGQGTRLTVV.

The chain is built from TRBV2 and TRBJ1-5; no clear D. The CDR3 is made up of 14 amino acids. The germline gives CDR1 SNHLY, CDR2 FYNNEI. V was clipped by 7 bases and J by 4 bases, with 14 bases between them. This chain's CDR3 is CASTPTDQNQPQHF. The DNA of the CDR3 is TGTGCCAGCACTCCCACAGATCAGAATCAGCCCCAGCATTTT.

The DNA of the CDR3 is TGTGCCAGTAGTATGGTTAGTCAACAGGGAGGGCCGGCTTTCTTT. Translated, it gives CASSMVSQQGGPAFF. This sequence joins TRBV19 and TRBJ1-1; perhaps TRBD1 as D (6 bases). V was pared by 3 bases and J by 11 bases, with 22 bases between. The CDR3 runs to 15 residues. CDR1 LNHDA and CDR2 SQIVND come from the germline V gene (reference sequence).

The chain couples TRBV6-5 to TRBJ2-1, with D perhaps TRBD2 (5 bases). Germline assignment: CDR1 MNHEY and CDR2 SVGAGI. This CDR3 is built from 13 residues. The V and J ends lost 6 bases and 0 bases respectively, with 6 bases between them. CDR3 sequence reads: CASRGSSYNEQFF. The CDR3, as DNA: TGTGCCAGCAGGGGGAGCTCCTACAATGAGCAGTTCTTC.

The rearrangement uses TRBV5-1 and TRBJ1-1; D is undetermined. Trimming removed 0 bases at V and 3 bases at J, with 12 bases between. Germline lookup yields CDR1 SGHRS and CDR2 YFSETQ. This CDR3 region has 15 residues. CDR3 coding DNA: TGCGCCAGCAGCTTGGGCCGGGGAAGGGACACTGAAGCTTTCTTT. It yields the protein CASSLGRGRDTEAFF.

J is TRBJ1-1 and V is TRBV29-1; D may be TRBD1 (6 bases). The V end lost 7 bases, the J end lost 4 bases, and 10 bases lay between the germline ends. This CDR3 has 11 amino acids. CDR1 is SQVTM and CDR2 is ANQGSEA in the germline V gene. The CDR3 reads CSANRATEAFF. The CDR3 DNA follows: TGCAGCGCCAACAGGGCCACTGAAGCTTTCTTT.

The rearrangement links TRBV2 to TRBJ2-7, with no clear D. CDR3 length: 12 amino acids. The ends were cut back, 2 bases at V and 2 bases at J, with 4 bases in the middle. CDR1 SNHLY and CDR2 FYNNEI come from the germline V gene. The DNA of the CDR3 is TGTGCCAGCAGTGAATATACCTACGAGCAGTACTTC. It is translated as CASSEYTYEQYF. The full variable domain, in which reference TRBV2 and TRBJ2-7 provide the parts outside the CDR3, is EPEVTQTPSHQVTQMGQEVILRCVPISNHLYFYWYRQILGQKVEFLVSFYNNEISEKSEIFDDQFSVERPDGSNFTLKIRSTKLEDSAMYFCASSEYTYEQYFGPGTRLTVT.

The chain carries TRBV9 and TRBJ2-4, with TRBD1 as a possible D gene (5 bases). This CDR3 spans 15 amino acids. Trimming removed 0 bases from V and 6 bases from J, with 13 bases in between. CDR1 SGDLS and CDR2 YYNGEE come from the germline V gene. As DNA, the CDR3 is TGTGCCAGCAGCGTAGGGGTGGGGCCAGGAAACATTCAGTACTTC. Translation gives CASSVGVGPGNIQYF.

The genes are TRBV6-6 and TRBJ1-6; D remains ambiguous. CDR1 is MNHNY and CDR2 is SVGAGI in the germline V gene (reference sequence). Trimming removed 7 bases from V and 7 bases from J, with 5 bases in between. The CDR3 consists of 11 residues. CDR3 sequence reads: CASNQNSPLHF. CDR3 nucleotides: TGTGCCAGCAACCAGAATTCACCCCTCCACTTT.

The chain carries TRBV2 and TRBJ2-3, with 11 bases lining up with TRBD2. Germline V CDR1 and CDR2: SNHLY, FYNNEI. The V and J ends lost 5 bases and 9 bases, in that order; junction bases with no gene match: 7. This CDR3 has 14 amino acids. DNA for the CDR3: TGTGCCAGCAGTAGCACTAGCGGGGGTTGGACGCAGTATTTT. This encodes CASSSTSGGWTQYF. The whole variable domain, filled in from reference TRBV2 and TRBJ2-3, reads EPEVTQTPSHQVTQMGQEVILRCVPISNHLYFYWYRQILGQKVEFLVSFYNNEISEKSEIFDDQFSVERPDGSNFTLKIRSTKLEDSAMYFCASSSTSGGWTQYFGPGTRLTVL.

V and J are TRBV25-1 and TRBJ2-3; the D gene is possibly TRBD2 (6 bases). The CDR3 loop spans 15 amino acids. Trimming took 4 bases from V and 3 from J, leaving 14 bases between them. Germline V gene lookup returns CDR1 MGHDK and CDR2 SYGVNS. CDR3 region: CASSGLAPNTDTQYF. CDR3 DNA sequence: TGTGCCAGCAGTGGGCTAGCGCCGAATACAGATACGCAGTATTTT.

The V and J genes are TRBV9 and TRBJ2-2; 8 bases agree with TRBD2. CDR1 is SGDLS and CDR2 is YYNGEE in the germline V gene. Unmatched junction bases numbered 6, after V lost 2 bases and J lost 6 bases. The CDR3 length is 15 residues. In DNA form, the CDR3 reads TGTGCCAGCAGCGTGTTTAGCGGGATTGCCGGGGAGCTGTTTTTT. Translating it yields CASSVFSGIAGELFF.

The chain combines TRBV27 with TRBJ2-6; 7 nucleotides match TRBD1. The V gene's germline CDR1 is MNHEY and CDR2 SMNVEV (reference sequence). The V gene end was trimmed by 3 bases and the J gene end by 1 base; junction bases not matched to a gene: 9. The CDR3 totals 18 residues. The CDR3 region has the DNA TGTGCCAGCAGTTTGAACAGGGGTGGCCCTTCTGGGGCCAACGTCCTGACTTTC. It is translated as CASSLNRGGPSGANVLTF. The full variable domain, rest sourced from reference TRBV27 and TRBJ2-6, is EAQVTQNPRYLITVTGKKLTVTCSQNMNHEYMSWYRQDPGLGLRQIYYSMNVEVTDKGDVPEGYKVSRKEKRNFPLILESPSPNQTSLYFCASSLNRGGPSGANVLTFGAGSRLTVL.

The sample holds a few counts of this clone. The chain uses TRBV6-5 and TRBJ1-6; D possibly corresponds to TRBD1 (6 bases). The V gene lost 4 bases and the J gene lost 3 bases, with 7 bases spanning the gap. Germline V CDR1 and CDR2: MNHEY, SVGAGI. CDR3 length: 14 residues. The CDR3 spells CASSWGHYNSPLHF. The CDR3 DNA reads as TGTGCCAGCAGTTGGGGACACTATAATTCACCCCTCCACTTT.

This clone appeared a few times. The chain is built from TRBV6-5 and TRBJ2-7; tentatively, D is TRBD1 (6 bases). V lost 6 bases and J lost 3, with 15 bases in between. CDR3 size: 14 residues. CDR1 MNHEY and CDR2 SVGAGI come from the germline V gene. The CDR3 bases are TGTGCCAGCAGACAACCCGGGACAAACTACGAGCAGTACTTC. This encodes CASRQPGTNYEQYF.

The V and J genes are TRBV7-2 and TRBJ2-2; the D gene is possibly TRBD1 (6 bases). Deletions cut 5 bases from V and 7 bases from J, with 20 bases between. The CDR3 is 16 residues long. Germline lookup yields CDR1 SGHTA and CDR2 FQGNSA. CDR3 sequence reads: CASSPGAGDGGGELFF. The CDR3 DNA reads as TGTGCCAGCAGCCCAGGGGCAGGGGATGGCGGCGGGGAGCTGTTTTTT.

The CDR3 bases are TGTGCCAGCAGCTTAGTCTCTAGCGGGGTATATGAGCAGTTCTTC. Protein product: CASSLVSSGVYEQFF. This chain joins TRBV11-3 and TRBJ2-1; 9 nucleotides match TRBD2. CDR3 length equals 15 residues. After removal of 1 base from V and 8 bases from J, the junction contained 6 bases not matched to a gene. CDR1 and CDR2 (germline): SGHNT, YENEEA.

The chain is built from TRBV7-2 and TRBJ2-7; tentative D call: TRBD1 (5 bases). V was shortened by 6 bases and J by 6 bases, with 24 bases between the two germline ends. The CDR3 is 16 amino acids. Germline loops: CDR1 SGHTA, CDR2 FQGNSA. The CDR3, as DNA: TGTGCCAGCAGATTGGGCACAGGTGCCAATCGGATCGAGCAGTACTTC. Translating gives CASRLGTGANRIEQYF.

The J gene is TRBJ1-1, the V gene TRBV18; D is unresolved. The ends were cut back, 3 bases at V and 6 bases at J, with 11 bases in the middle. The germline V gene has CDR1 KGHSH and CDR2 LQKENI. The CDR3 covers 13 residues. The CDR3 nucleotides read TGTGCCAGCTCACCCCCGGGATCGTCTGAAGCTTTCTTT. It encodes CASSPPGSSEAFF.

The chain has TRBV18 and TRBJ2-7, with 11 positions matching TRBD1. The CDR3 has 13 residues. With 3 bases clipped from V and 5 bases from J, the junction kept 0 bases outside the gene matches. Germline V CDR1 and CDR2: KGHSH, LQKENI. The CDR3 region is CASSPGQGDEQYF. CDR3 DNA: TGTGCCAGCTCACCGGGACAGGGGGACGAGCAGTACTTC.

The chain has TRBV27 and TRBJ1-5; D gene uncertain. From germline, CDR1 is MNHEY and CDR2 SMNVEV (reference sequence). V was shortened by 5 bases and J by 6 bases, with 11 bases between the two germline ends. The CDR3 runs to 13 residues. CDR3 DNA sequence: TGTGCCAGCAGTCCCTGGTCGGGTCAGCCCCAGCATTTT. Encoded protein: CASSPWSGQPQHF.

CDR3 nucleotides: TGTGCCAGCAGCTCCGAGGCAGACGATCAGCCCCAGCATTTT. Protein sequence: CASSSEADDQPQHF. This sequence joins TRBV5-6 and TRBJ1-5; no definite D call. The V and J ends lost 3 bases and 5 bases respectively, with 12 bases between them. Germline V lookup: CDR1 SGHDT, CDR2 YYEEEE. This CDR3 has 14 amino acids.

The chain joins TRBV6-6 to TRBJ2-5, with D possibly matching TRBD1 (5 bases). Trimming pared 5 bases from V and 6 bases from J, leaving 16 bases between. The CDR3 covers 14 residues. Germline CDR1 reads MNHNY; CDR2 reads SVGAGI (reference sequence). The CDR3 nucleotides read TGTGCCAGCAGTAAGCAGGGTGGGCAACAGACCCAGTACTTC. Its protein is CASSKQGGQQTQYF.

This rearrangement joins TRBV2 to TRBJ2-1; D is perhaps TRBD1 (6 bases). The V end lost 10 bases, the J end lost 4 bases, and 20 bases lay between the germline ends. Germline lookup yields CDR1 SNHLY and CDR2 FYNNEI. The CDR3 contains 15 residues. CDR3 nucleotides: TGTGCCACCTCGAACCGGGCAGGGACATACAATGAGCAGTTCTTC. This codes for CATSNRAGTYNEQFF.

This clone was detected only a few times. The genes are TRBV5-4 and TRBJ2-7, with D maybe TRBD2 (6 bases). The length of the CDR3 is 13 residues. The ends were cut back, 4 bases at V and 3 bases at J, with 11 bases in the middle. Per germline, CDR1 SGHNT and CDR2 YYREEE (reference sequence). CDR3 in amino acids: CASSPDGGYEQYF. In DNA form, the CDR3 reads TGTGCCAGCAGCCCCGACGGGGGCTACGAGCAGTACTTC.

The V and J genes are TRBV6-5 and TRBJ1-6; tentatively, D is TRBD1 (5 bases). Germline lookup yields CDR1 MNHEY and CDR2 SVGAGI. V lost 2 bases and J lost 15, with 17 bases in between. The CDR3 spans 14 residues. The CDR3 DNA reads TGTGCCAGCAGTTACAGGGGCCTCGGATTAGTCCTCCACTTT. Its protein product is CASSYRGLGLVLHF.

The table lists this clone with a count of one. The chain joins TRBV5-1 to TRBJ2-1; possibly TRBD2 for D (5 bases). This CDR3 contains 14 residues. Trimming left V 1 base short and J 6 bases short, with 11 bases between. Germline CDR1 reads SGHRS; CDR2 reads YFSETQ. Here the CDR3 DNA reads TGCGCCAGCAGCTTGCTAGCTATTATCAATGAGCAGTTCTTC. Protein sequence: CASSLLAIINEQFF.

J is TRBJ1-2 and V is TRBV6-5; D remains unclear. Trimming removed 5 bases at V and 8 bases at J, with 12 bases between. The germline gives CDR1 MNHEY, CDR2 SVGAGI. This CDR3 contains 12 residues. The CDR3 here is CASSPGPHGYTF. The CDR3 coding sequence is TGTGCCAGCAGTCCAGGTCCCCACGGCTACACCTTC.

This chain connects TRBV7-2 to TRBJ1-1; D possibly corresponds to TRBD1 (5 bases). The CDR3 loop spans 14 amino acids. With 3 bases removed from V and 0 bases from J, the gap between germline ends came to 8 bases. Germline values: CDR1 SGHTA, CDR2 FQGNSA. CDR3 coding DNA: TGTGCCAGCAGCTTCGACAGACTGAACACTGAAGCTTTCTTT. It translates to CASSFDRLNTEAFF.

This chain uses TRBV2 with TRBJ2-5; 11 positions agree with TRBD2. V was clipped by 5 bases and J by 2 bases; unmatched bases: 4. Germline V gene sequence: CDR1 SNHLY, CDR2 FYNNEI. The CDR3 extends over 15 amino acids. DNA of the CDR3: TGTGCCAGCAGTTGGGGGACTAGCGGTCAAGAGACCCAGTACTTC. It translates to CASSWGTSGQETQYF.